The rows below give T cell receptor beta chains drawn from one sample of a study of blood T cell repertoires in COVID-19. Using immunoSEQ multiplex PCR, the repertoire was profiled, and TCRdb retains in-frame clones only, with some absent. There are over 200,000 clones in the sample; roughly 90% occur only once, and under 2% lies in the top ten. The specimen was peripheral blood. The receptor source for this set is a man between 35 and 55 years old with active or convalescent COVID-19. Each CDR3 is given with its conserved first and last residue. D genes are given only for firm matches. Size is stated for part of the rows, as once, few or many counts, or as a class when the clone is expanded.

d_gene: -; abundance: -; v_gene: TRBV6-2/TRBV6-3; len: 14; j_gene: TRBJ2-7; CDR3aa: CASSPPGRGYEQYF; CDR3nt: TGTGCCAGCAGTCCCCCAGGCAGGGGATACGAGCAGTACTTC
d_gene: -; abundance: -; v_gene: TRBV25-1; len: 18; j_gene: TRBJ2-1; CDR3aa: CASSERPRGVYTYNEQFF; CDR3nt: TGTGCCAGCAGTGAACGCCCCCGGGGTGTATATACCTACAATGAGCAGTTCTTC
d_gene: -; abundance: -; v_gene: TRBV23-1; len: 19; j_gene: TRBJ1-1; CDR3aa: CASSHPLHDLGQLNTEAFF; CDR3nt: TGCGCCAGCAGTCACCCTCTTCATGACCTCGGACAGTTGAACACTGAAGCTTTCTTT
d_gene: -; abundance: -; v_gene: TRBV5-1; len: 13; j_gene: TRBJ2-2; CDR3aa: CASSSGGVGELFF; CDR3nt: TGCGCCAGCAGCTCCGGGGGAGTCGGGGAGCTGTTTTTT
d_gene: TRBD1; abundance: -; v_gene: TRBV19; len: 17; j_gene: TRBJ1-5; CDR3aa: CASSQRTGGPQNQPQHF; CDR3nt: TGTGCCAGTAGCCAGAGGACAGGGGGCCCCCAAAATCAGCCCCAGCATTTT
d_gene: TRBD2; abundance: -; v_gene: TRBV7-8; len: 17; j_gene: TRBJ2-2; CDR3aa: CASSPHFSGGALGELFF; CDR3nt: TGTGCCAGCAGCCCACACTTTAGCGGGGGGGCCCTCGGGGAGCTGTTTTTT
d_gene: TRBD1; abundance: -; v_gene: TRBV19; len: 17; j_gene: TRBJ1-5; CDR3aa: CASRPGQGTFGNQPQHF; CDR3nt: TGTGCCAGTAGACCGGGACAGGGGACCTTTGGCAATCAGCCCCAGCATTTT
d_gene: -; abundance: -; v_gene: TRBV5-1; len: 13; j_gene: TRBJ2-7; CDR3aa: CASSLQGLYEQYF; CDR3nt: TGCGCCAGCAGCCTCCAGGGTCTCTACGAGCAGTACTTC
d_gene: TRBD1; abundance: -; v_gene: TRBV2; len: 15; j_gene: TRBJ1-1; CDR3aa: CASSEDRGRGTEAFF; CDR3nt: TGTGCCAGCAGTGAAGACAGGGGGCGCGGCACTGAAGCTTTCTTT
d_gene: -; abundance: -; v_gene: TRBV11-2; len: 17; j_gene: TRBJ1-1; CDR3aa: CAVTKAPSGFPNTEAFF; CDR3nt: TGTGCCGTAACCAAAGCCCCATCGGGGTTCCCGAACACTGAAGCTTTCTTT
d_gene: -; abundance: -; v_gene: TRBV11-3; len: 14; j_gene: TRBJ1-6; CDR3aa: CASSLRSGNSPLHF; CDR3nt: TGTGCCAGCAGCTTACGGTCAGGGAATTCACCCCTCCACTTT
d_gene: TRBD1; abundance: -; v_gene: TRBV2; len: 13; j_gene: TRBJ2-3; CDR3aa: CASRDRAGDTQYF; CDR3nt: TGTGCCAGCAGAGACAGGGCTGGGGATACGCAGTATTTT
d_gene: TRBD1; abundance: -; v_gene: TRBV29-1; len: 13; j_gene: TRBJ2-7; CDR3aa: CSVDTGQAYEQYF; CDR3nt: TGCAGCGTTGACACCGGACAGGCCTACGAGCAGTACTTC
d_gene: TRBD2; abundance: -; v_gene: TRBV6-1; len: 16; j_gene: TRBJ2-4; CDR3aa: CASSAGTSGGGSIQYF; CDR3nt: TGTGCCAGCAGTGCCGGGACTAGCGGGGGGGGAAGCATTCAGTACTTC
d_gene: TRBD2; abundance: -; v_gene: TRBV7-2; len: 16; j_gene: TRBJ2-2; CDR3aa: CASSLIGFSGTGELFF; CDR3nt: TGTGCCAGCAGCTTAATAGGTTTTAGCGGGACCGGGGAGCTGTTTTTT
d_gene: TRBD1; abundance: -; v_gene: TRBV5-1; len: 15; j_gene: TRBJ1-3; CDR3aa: CASSLLTGVGNTIYF; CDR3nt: TGCGCCAGCAGCTTGCTAACAGGGGTGGGAAACACCATATATTTT
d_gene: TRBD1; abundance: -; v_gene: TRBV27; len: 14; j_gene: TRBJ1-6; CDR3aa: CASSSGGGGSPLHF; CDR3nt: TGTGCCAGCAGTTCAGGGGGAGGAGGCTCACCCCTCCACTTT
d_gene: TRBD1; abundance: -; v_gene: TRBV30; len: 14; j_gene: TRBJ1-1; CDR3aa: CAWRDRGVSTEAFF; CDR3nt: TGTGCCTGGCGGGACAGGGGAGTGAGCACTGAAGCTTTCTTT
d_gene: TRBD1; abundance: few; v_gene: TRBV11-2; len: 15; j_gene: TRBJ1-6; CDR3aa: CASSRKDRSNSPLHF; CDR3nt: TGTGCCAGCAGTCGGAAGGACAGGTCAAATTCACCCCTCCACTTT
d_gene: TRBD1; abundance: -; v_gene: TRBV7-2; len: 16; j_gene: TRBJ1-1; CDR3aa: CASSPRPGTGTTEAFF; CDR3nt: TGTGCCAGCAGCCCCCGTCCCGGGACAGGGACCACTGAAGCTTTCTTT
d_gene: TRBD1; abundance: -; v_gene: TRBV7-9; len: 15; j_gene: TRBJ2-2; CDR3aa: CASSPEGQGTGELFF; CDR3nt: TGTGCCAGCAGCCCAGAGGGACAGGGAACCGGGGAGCTGTTTTTT
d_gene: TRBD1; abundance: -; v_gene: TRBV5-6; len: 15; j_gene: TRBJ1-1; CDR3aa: CASSRGDRQKNEAFF; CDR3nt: TGTGCCAGCAGTCGCGGGGACAGGCAAAAAAATGAAGCTTTCTTT
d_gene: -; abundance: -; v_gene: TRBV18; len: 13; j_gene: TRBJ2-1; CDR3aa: CASSPQSRNEQFF; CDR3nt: TGTGCCAGCTCACCCCAGAGCAGGAATGAGCAGTTCTTC
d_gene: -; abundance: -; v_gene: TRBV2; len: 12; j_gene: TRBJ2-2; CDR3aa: CASSPGSGELFF; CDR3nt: TGTGCCAGCAGTCCGGGTTCCGGGGAGCTGTTTTTT
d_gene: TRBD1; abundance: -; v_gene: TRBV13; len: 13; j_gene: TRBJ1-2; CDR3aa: CASGTAPFYGYTF; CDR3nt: TGTGCCAGTGGGACAGCTCCCTTCTATGGCTACACCTTC
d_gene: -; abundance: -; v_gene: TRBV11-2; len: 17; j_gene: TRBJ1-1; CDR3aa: CASSPWRGRKLDTEAFF; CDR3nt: TGTGCCAGCAGCCCTTGGCGGGGGCGAAAATTGGACACTGAAGCTTTCTTT
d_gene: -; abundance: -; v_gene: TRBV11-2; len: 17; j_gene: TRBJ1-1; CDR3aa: CASSLGRGQKWSTEAFF; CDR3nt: TGTGCCAGCAGCCTCGGGAGGGGCCAAAAATGGAGCACTGAAGCTTTCTTT
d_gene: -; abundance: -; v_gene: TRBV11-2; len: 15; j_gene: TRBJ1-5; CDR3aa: CASSLDSYSNQPQHF; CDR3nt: TGTGCCAGCAGCTTGGACAGTTATAGCAATCAGCCCCAGCATTTT
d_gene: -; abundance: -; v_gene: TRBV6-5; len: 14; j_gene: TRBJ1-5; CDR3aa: CASSLWEGAQPQHF; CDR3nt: TGTGCCAGCAGTCTCTGGGAGGGTGCTCAGCCCCAGCATTTT
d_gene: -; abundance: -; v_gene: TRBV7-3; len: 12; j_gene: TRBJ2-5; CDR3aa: CASSLHGETQYF; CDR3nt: TGTGCCAGCAGCCTCCACGGGGAGACCCAGTACTTC
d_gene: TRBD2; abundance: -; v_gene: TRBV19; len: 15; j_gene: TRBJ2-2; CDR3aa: CASSKGLMNTGELFF; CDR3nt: TGTGCCAGTAGTAAGGGACTAATGAACACCGGGGAGCTGTTTTTT
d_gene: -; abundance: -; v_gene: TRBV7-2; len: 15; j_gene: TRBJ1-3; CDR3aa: CASSFQSGAGNTIYF; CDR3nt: TGTGCCAGCAGCTTTCAGTCGGGGGCTGGAAACACCATATATTTT
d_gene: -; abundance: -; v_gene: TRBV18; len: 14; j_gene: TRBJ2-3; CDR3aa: CASSPPSSTDTQYF; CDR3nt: TGTGCCAGCTCACCCCCCTCTAGCACAGATACGCAGTATTTT
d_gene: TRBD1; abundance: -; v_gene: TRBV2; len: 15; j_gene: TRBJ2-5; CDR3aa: CASSDGTGTQETQYF; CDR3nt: TGTGCCAGCAGCGATGGGACAGGGACGCAAGAGACCCAGTACTTC
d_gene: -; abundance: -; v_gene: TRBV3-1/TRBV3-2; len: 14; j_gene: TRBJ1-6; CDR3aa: CASSQYASNSPLHF; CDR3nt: TGTGCCAGCAGCCAATACGCTAGTAATTCACCCCTCCACTTT